This entry lists 15 T cell receptor beta chains sequenced from one sample in a study of cytomegalovirus exposure and HLA in healthy donors. Sequencing was performed with immunoSEQ multiplex PCR; in TCRdb, only in-frame clones are kept and a portion is missing. Among 150,000 to 180,000 clones listed, around 84% were seen once. The specimen sequenced was PBMCs. Receptors originate from a human donor in good health.

The chain combines TRBV11-2 with TRBJ2-1; TRBD1 might be the D (6 bases). CDR1 and CDR2 from the germline V gene are SGHAT and FQNNGV. This CDR3 has 18 residues. Deletions cut 1 base from V and 5 bases from J, with 21 bases between. In DNA, the CDR3 is TGTGCCAGCAGCTTAGGCCACATTCTCAGGGGTATCAACAATGAGCAGTTCTTC. Residues: CASSLGHILRGINNEQFF.

The gene calls are TRBV7-2 and TRBJ1-4, with 8 bases matching TRBD1. The CDR3 is made up of 15 amino acids. Germline trimming cut 2 bases from V and 7 bases from J; bases unmatched to any gene: 6. Germline CDR1 is SGHTA and CDR2 is FQGNSA. CDR3 in amino acids: CASSLLRGLGEKLFF. The DNA of the CDR3 is TGTGCCAGCAGCTTACTCAGGGGGCTCGGTGAAAAACTGTTTTTT.

The chain is built from TRBV5-5 and TRBJ2-7; 7 nucleotides agree with TRBD1. The germline CDR1 and CDR2 sequences are SGHKS and YYEKEE (reference sequence). CDR3 length equals 15 residues. V was pared by 4 bases and J by 3 bases, with 10 bases of the junction left unmatched. The CDR3 loop reads CASSQAPGQYYEQYF. The CDR3 bases are TGTGCCAGCAGCCAAGCACCGGGACAGTACTACGAGCAGTACTTC.

In its sample, this clone was seen once. Sequence at one end of the junction differs from germline and may be a read error. V usage is TRBV28 and J usage is TRBJ2-7; 9 nucleotides match TRBD1. The CDR3 totals 15 residues. Germline lookup yields CDR1 MDHEN and CDR2 SYDVKM. The CDR3 nucleotides read TGTGCCAGCAGACACCGGGACAGGGTTTCCTTCGAGCAGTACTTC. Translating it yields CASRHRDRVSFEQYF. The whole variable domain, remainder taken from reference TRBV28 and TRBJ2-7, is DVKVTQSSRYLVKRTGEKVFLECVQDMDHENMFWYRQDPGLGLRLIYFSYDVKMKEKGDIPEGYSVSREKKERFSLILESASTNQTSMYLCASRHRDRVSFEQYFGPGTRLTVT.

The genes are TRBV6-5 and TRBJ2-3; TRBD2 matches 11 bases. The CDR3 is made up of 15 amino acids. V shed 6 bases, J shed 4 bases, and the junction held 6 bases outside the gene matches. Looked up from germline, CDR1 is MNHEY and CDR2 is SVGAGI. The CDR3 bases are TGTGCCAGCAGAGACTGGACTAGCGGGCCAGATACGCAGTATTTT. Translating it yields CASRDWTSGPDTQYF.

V usage is TRBV11-3 and J usage is TRBJ2-1; possibly TRBD2 for D (6 bases). CDR3 length: 15 amino acids. CDR1 is SGHNT and CDR2 is YENEEA in the germline V gene. The germline V and J ends were trimmed by 1 base and 9 bases, with 16 bases remaining between them. The CDR3 loop is CASSLAGVSGSEQFF. The CDR3 DNA is TGTGCCAGCAGCTTAGCGGGAGTATCAGGGTCTGAGCAGTTCTTC.

This chain joins TRBV5-1 and TRBJ1-1; D ambiguous. The CDR3 is 13 residues long. Deletions cut 1 base from V and 5 bases from J, with 9 bases between. Germline V lookup: CDR1 SGHRS, CDR2 YFSETQ. The CDR3 DNA reads TGCGCCAGCAGCTTGTACCTCGCGACTGAAGCTTTCTTT. It translates to CASSLYLATEAFF.

V and J are TRBV11-2 and TRBJ2-1; 10 bases are shared with TRBD1. Trimming removed 5 bases from V and 10 bases from J; junction bases left unmatched: 2. The CDR3 totals 12 residues. Germline CDR1 SGHAT, CDR2 FQNNGV. The CDR3 here is CASSRDRGEQFF. In nucleotides, the CDR3 is TGTGCCAGCAGCCGGGACAGGGGCGAGCAGTTCTTC.

V and J are TRBV21-1 and TRBJ2-1; TRBD2, as called in the table, went unchecked against the DNA. TRBV21-1 constitutes a pseudogene. This CDR3 has 15 amino acids. CDR3 amino acids: CASKGTRPAYNEQFF. CDR3 sequence (DNA): TGTGCCAGCAAGGGGACTCGCCCAGCCTACAATGAGCAGTTCTTC.

The chain links TRBV2 to TRBJ1-1; TRBD1 matches 7 bases. The J segment lost 1 base and the V segment lost 10 bases, leaving 9 bases of the junction unmatched. Germline CDR1 is SNHLY and CDR2 is FYNNEI. This CDR3 has 14 residues. In nucleotides, the CDR3 is TGTGCCACCCGCTACAGGGGTGCGAACACTGAAGCTTTCTTT. Translating gives CATRYRGANTEAFF.

This clone was counted once. This sequence joins TRBV4-3 and TRBJ2-1; D perhaps matches TRBD2 (5 bases). Trimming pared 1 base from V and 4 bases from J, leaving 11 bases between. CDR3 size: 15 residues. Germline V gene data show CDR1 as LGHNA and CDR2 as YSLEER. The CDR3 protein is CASSQGTGKYNEQFF. CDR3 in DNA: TGCGCCAGCAGCCAAGGGACGGGAAAGTACAATGAGCAGTTCTTC.

The chain couples TRBV19 to TRBJ1-3; D is undetermined. The CDR3 runs 15 residues. From germline, CDR1 is LNHDA and CDR2 SQIVND (reference sequence). V shed 5 bases and J shed 0 bases, with 11 bases lying between them. CDR3 DNA sequence: TGTGCCAGTAGTGAAACAGATTTCTCTGGAAACACCATATATTTT. This translates into CASSETDFSGNTIYF.

The rearrangement uses TRBV9 and TRBJ2-7, with TRBD1 matching over 7 bases. The germline CDR1 and CDR2 sequences are SGDLS and YYNGEE. Losses at the gene ends were 7 bases for V and 2 bases for J; bases not matched to a gene: 9. CDR3 size: 14 residues. CDR3 in DNA: TGTGCCAGCGGCACAGGCGGACAGGCCTACGAGCAGTACTTC. This translates into CASGTGGQAYEQYF.

The chain links TRBV2 to TRBJ2-3; tentative D call: TRBD2 (6 bases). CDR3 size: 15 residues. Germline CDR1 SNHLY, CDR2 FYNNEI. V was shortened by 4 bases and J by 2 bases, with 13 bases between the two germline ends. DNA for the CDR3: TGTGCCAGCAGTGTCCGCGGGGTCGCCACAGATACGCAGTATTTT. It yields the protein CASSVRGVATDTQYF.

The chain carries TRBV5-1 and TRBJ2-3; 10 bases match TRBD2. Germline CDR1 and CDR2: SGHRS and YFSETQ. Losses at the gene ends were 1 base for V and 2 bases for J; bases not matched to a gene: 1. The CDR3 loop spans 15 amino acids. The CDR3 nucleotides read TGCGCCAGCAGCTTGAGCGGGAGGGCCACAGATACGCAGTATTTT. This sequence encodes CASSLSGRATDTQYF.